The 14 T cell receptor beta chains in this list originate from one sample, sequenced in a study. From the 5' RACE reads, TCRdb called clonotypes with MiXCR, one entry per CDR3 protein. The data show 55,000 to 75,000 distinct CDR3 sequences, 30% seen once. Sample: tumor-infiltrating naive CD4+ T cells sorted from the breast tumor. Subset reported: naive CD4+ T cells, CD4+CD45RA+CD25-. These receptors were obtained from a female donor with breast cancer.

This clonotype was detected only a few times. V usage is TRBV28 and J usage is TRBJ1-2, with 8 bases identical to TRBD1. The germline gives CDR1 MDHEN, CDR2 SYDVKM. Trimming cost V 9 bases and J 8 bases; bases outside gene matches: 5. The CDR3 has 11 amino acids. This chain's CDR3 is CASTGGEGYTF. The CDR3, as DNA: TGTGCCAGTACAGGGGGTGAGGGCTACACCTTC.

The genes are TRBV5-4 and TRBJ2-1, with 9 bases matching TRBD2. After removal of 0 bases from V and 5 bases from J, the junction contained 3 bases not matched to a gene. The length of the CDR3 is 15 residues. Germline loops: CDR1 SGHNT, CDR2 YYREEE (reference sequence). The CDR3 sequence: CASSLGGRANNEQFF. As DNA, the CDR3 is TGTGCCAGCAGCTTGGGCGGGAGGGCCAACAATGAGCAGTTCTTC.

This clonotype has ten or more counts. The chain couples TRBV5-1 to TRBJ2-7; 8 positions match TRBD2. The CDR3 loop spans 14 amino acids. J lost 6 bases, V lost 4 bases, and 9 bases had no gene match. The V gene's germline CDR1 is SGHRS and CDR2 YFSETQ. The CDR3 DNA is TGCGCCAGCAGCCCGGGAGGGGCGCCTTTCGAGCAGTACTTC. Translating it yields CASSPGGAPFEQYF.

This clonotype has only a few counts. This chain joins TRBV6-2 or TRBV6-3 and TRBJ2-2; 8 positions match TRBD1. The V gene end was trimmed by 4 bases and the J gene end by 5 bases; junction bases not matched to a gene: 9. The CDR3 loop spans 16 amino acids. In germline, CDR1 is MNHEY, CDR2 SVGEGT. The CDR3 reads CASSLTGDPKTGELFF. In DNA form, the CDR3 reads TGTGCCAGCAGTTTGACAGGGGACCCTAAGACCGGGGAGCTGTTTTTT.

The sample holds many counts of this clonotype. This rearrangement joins TRBV6-5 to TRBJ1-1; 7 bases match TRBD1. Trimming cost V 5 bases and J 0 bases; bases outside gene matches: 3. CDR1 and CDR2 (germline): MNHEY, SVGAGI. There are 14 residues in the CDR3. The CDR3 nucleotides read TGTGCCAGCAGTACCGGGACAGTGAACACTGAAGCTTTCTTT. This sequence encodes CASSTGTVNTEAFF.

This clonotype is a singleton in its sample. The chain combines TRBV5-5 with TRBJ1-1; tentative D call: TRBD1 (6 bases). Germline V lookup: CDR1 SGHKS, CDR2 YYEKEE (reference sequence). Trimming pared 4 bases from V and 7 bases from J, leaving 20 bases between. CDR3 size: 15 residues. The CDR3 DNA follows: TGTGCCAGCAGCCGCCGGGACACCTACAGGGATGAAGCTTTCTTT. Its translation: CASSRRDTYRDEAFF.

This clonotype has more than one count but fewer than ten. The chain links TRBV28 to TRBJ2-4; 9 bases are a match to TRBD2. Germline V gene lookup returns CDR1 MDHEN and CDR2 SYDVKM. Losses at the gene ends were 1 base for V and 0 bases for J; bases not matched to a gene: 4. CDR3 length: 17 residues. CDR3 in DNA: TGTGCCAGCAGTTTATTATCTAGCGGGGTAGCCAAAAACATTCAGTACTTC. Residues: CASSLLSSGVAKNIQYF.

The chain has TRBV19 and TRBJ1-1, with D unresolved. Looked up from germline, CDR1 is LNHDA and CDR2 is SQIVND (reference sequence). CDR3 length: 13 amino acids. V was shortened by 1 base and J by 11 bases, with 14 bases between the two germline ends. The CDR3 bases are TGTGCCAGTAGTATAGTCTACGGCGGGAGGGCTTTCTTT. Its protein product is CASSIVYGGRAFF.

This clonotype was found a few times. J is TRBJ2-1 and V is TRBV24-1; D call uncertain. The germline CDR1 and CDR2 sequences are KGHDR and SFDVKD. V dropped 7 bases and J dropped 9 bases, with 15 bases sitting between them. The CDR3 totals 13 residues. The CDR3 loop reads CATSYRTLGEQFF. In DNA, the CDR3 is TGTGCCACCAGCTACCGGACGTTAGGTGAGCAGTTCTTC.

V usage is TRBV29-1 and J usage is TRBJ1-2, with 7 bases lining up with TRBD1. The length of the CDR3 is 15 residues. From germline, CDR1 is SQVTM and CDR2 ANQGSEA. Trimming took 1 base from V and 6 from J; bases not matched to a gene: 11. The CDR3 sequence: CSVEAGTALRDGYTF. For the CDR3, the DNA is TGCAGCGTTGAAGCCGGGACAGCTCTAAGGGATGGCTACACCTTC.

This clonotype has just a few counts. V gene TRBV7-9 combines with J gene TRBJ2-5; D may be TRBD2 (6 bases). The germline gives CDR1 SEHNR, CDR2 FQNEAQ (reference sequence). The V gene lost 3 bases and the J gene lost 2 bases, with 10 bases spanning the gap. The CDR3 spans 14 residues. The CDR3 loop reads CASSFGTPQETQYF. DNA of the CDR3: TGTGCCAGCAGCTTCGGGACTCCTCAAGAGACCCAGTACTTC.

This clonotype was observed a handful of times. No DNA is shown, since the ends of the CDR3 on it are uncertain; the CDR3 is the one TCRdb lists. The chain is built from TRBV21-1 and TRBJ2-7; the table's D gene call, TRBD2, was not cross checked with the DNA. TRBV21-1 is annotated as a pseudogene. A total of 20 residues make up the CDR3, ends included. CDR3 loop: CASSRFGDGSLAGVQYEQYF.

This clonotype was counted ten times or more. The chain couples TRBV7-8 to TRBJ2-1; D is ambiguous. Per germline, CDR1 SGHVS and CDR2 FQNEAQ. The CDR3 is 12 amino acids. The V end lost 6 bases, the J end lost 6 bases, and 9 bases lay between the germline ends. As DNA, the CDR3 is TGTGCCAGCAGACTAAACAGCAATGAGCAGTTCTTC. As protein: CASRLNSNEQFF.

This chain uses TRBV28 with TRBJ2-4, with unresolved D. CDR1 and CDR2 from the germline V gene are MDHEN and SYDVKM. This CDR3 region has 15 residues. The V end lost 5 bases, the J end lost 8 bases, and 19 bases lay between the germline ends. CDR3 region: CASSPRTFLKDIQYF. In nucleotides, the CDR3 is TGTGCCAGCAGTCCCCGGACCTTTTTGAAGGACATTCAGTACTTC.